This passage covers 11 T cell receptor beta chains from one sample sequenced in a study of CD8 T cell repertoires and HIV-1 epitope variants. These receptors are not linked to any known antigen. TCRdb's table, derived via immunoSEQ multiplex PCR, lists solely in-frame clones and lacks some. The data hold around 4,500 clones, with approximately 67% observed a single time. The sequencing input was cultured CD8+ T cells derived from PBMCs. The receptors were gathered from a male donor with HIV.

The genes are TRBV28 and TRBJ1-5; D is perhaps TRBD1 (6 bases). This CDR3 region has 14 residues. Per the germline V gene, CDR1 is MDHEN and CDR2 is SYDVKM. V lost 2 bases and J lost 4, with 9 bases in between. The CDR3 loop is CASSLTGPNQPQHF. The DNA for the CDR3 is TGTGCCAGCAGTTTAACAGGGCCAAATCAGCCCCAGCATTTT.

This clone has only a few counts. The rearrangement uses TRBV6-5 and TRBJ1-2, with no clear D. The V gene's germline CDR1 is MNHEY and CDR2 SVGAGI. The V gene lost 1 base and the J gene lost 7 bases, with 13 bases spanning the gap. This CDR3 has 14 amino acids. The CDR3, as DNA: TGTGCCAGCAGTTACTTCCAGGATCGGGGTGGCTACACCTTC. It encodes CASSYFQDRGGYTF.

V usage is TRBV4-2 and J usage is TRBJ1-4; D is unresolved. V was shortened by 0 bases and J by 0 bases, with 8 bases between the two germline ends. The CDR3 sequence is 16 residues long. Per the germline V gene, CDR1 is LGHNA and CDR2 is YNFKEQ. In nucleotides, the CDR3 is TGTGCCAGCAGCCAAGAGGGTCCGGCAACTAATGAAAAACTGTTTTTT. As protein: CASSQEGPATNEKLFF.

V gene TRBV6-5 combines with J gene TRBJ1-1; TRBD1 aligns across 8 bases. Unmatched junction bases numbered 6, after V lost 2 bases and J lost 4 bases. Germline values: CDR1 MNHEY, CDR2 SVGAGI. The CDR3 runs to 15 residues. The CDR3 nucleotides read TGTGCCAGCAGTTACGAGACAGGGGTCCTCACTGAAGCTTTCTTT. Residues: CASSYETGVLTEAFF.

Here the CDR3 DNA reads TGTGCCAGCAGTTTGGAGGGGACAGACTCATTCACAGATACGCAGTATTTT. This sequence encodes CASSLEGTDSFTDTQYF. The chain employs TRBV28 and TRBJ2-3, with D perhaps TRBD1 (7 bases). Trimming removed 3 bases from V and 2 bases from J, with 18 bases in between. Germline V CDR1 and CDR2: MDHEN, SYDVKM. CDR3 size: 17 residues.

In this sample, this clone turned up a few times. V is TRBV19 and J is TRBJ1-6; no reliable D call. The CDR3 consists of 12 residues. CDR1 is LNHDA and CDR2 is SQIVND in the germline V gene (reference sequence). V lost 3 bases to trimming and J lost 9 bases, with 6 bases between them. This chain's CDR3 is CASSMGPSPLHF. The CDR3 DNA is TGTGCCAGTAGTATGGGCCCTTCACCCCTCCACTTT.

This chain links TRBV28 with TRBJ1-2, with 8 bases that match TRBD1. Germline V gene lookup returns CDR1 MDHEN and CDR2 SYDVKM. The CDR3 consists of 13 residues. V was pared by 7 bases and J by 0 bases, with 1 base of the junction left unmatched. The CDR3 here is CASKQGANYGYTF. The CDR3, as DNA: TGTGCCAGCAAACAGGGGGCTAACTATGGCTACACCTTC.

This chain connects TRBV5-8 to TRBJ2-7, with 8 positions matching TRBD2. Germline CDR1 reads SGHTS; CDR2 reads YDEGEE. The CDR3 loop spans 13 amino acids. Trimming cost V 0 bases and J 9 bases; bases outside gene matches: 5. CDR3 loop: CASSLGRGARQYF. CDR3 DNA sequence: TGTGCCAGCAGCTTGGGGCGGGGGGCCAGGCAGTACTTC.

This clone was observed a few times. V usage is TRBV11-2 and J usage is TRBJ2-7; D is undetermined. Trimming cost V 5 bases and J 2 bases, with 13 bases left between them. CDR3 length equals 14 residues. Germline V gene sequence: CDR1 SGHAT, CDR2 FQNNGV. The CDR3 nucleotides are TGTGCCAGCAGCGGTTGGAGTAATCCCTACGAGCAGTACTTC. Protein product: CASSGWSNPYEQYF.

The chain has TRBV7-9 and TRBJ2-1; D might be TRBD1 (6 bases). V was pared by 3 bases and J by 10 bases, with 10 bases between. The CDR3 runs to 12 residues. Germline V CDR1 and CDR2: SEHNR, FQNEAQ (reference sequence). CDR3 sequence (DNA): TGTGCCAGCAGCTTGGGGACAACGGAGCAGTTCTTC. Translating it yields CASSLGTTEQFF.

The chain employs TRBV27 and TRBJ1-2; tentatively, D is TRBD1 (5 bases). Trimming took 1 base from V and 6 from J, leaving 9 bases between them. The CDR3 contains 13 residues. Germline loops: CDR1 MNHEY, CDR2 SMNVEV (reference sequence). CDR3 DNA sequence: TGTGCCAGCAGTTTATGGCAGGGCGATGGCTACACCTTC. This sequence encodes CASSLWQGDGYTF.